This TCR beta chain was sequenced during a study of OX40 agonist ivuxolimab in advanced cancers. Study information: The drug used for patients, ivuxolimab, was an agonistic anti-OX40 (CD134) antibody. Of the participants, approximately 38% had some prior anti-PD-1, anti-PD-L1 or anti-CTLA-4 therapy, which was allowed.

Some clones are missing from TCRdb's copy, which holds only in-frame ones; the method was immunoSEQ multiplex PCR. Here the sample spans about 42,000 clones, about four fifths being singletons. Collection of blood occurred at baseline, at cycle 4 day 1, and at cycle 7 day 1. CDR1 is MNHEY, CDR2 SMNVEV, per germline (reference sequence). The CDR3 has 15 residues. Trimming removed 5 bases at V and 2 bases at J, with 15 bases between. This receptor was obtained from an adult with an advanced solid tumor such as melanoma, head and neck, liver or kidney cancer. Source: CD4+ or CD8+ T cells sorted from blood, taken in a trial of the OX40 agonist ivuxolimab. This rearrangement joins TRBV27 to TRBJ2-5, with D uncertain. The CDR3 DNA is TGTGCCAGCAGTACCAGACTTGGCTATCAAGAGACCCAGTACTTC. Translated, it gives CASSTRLGYQETQYF.